Shown below are 28 T cell receptor beta chains from a single sample sequenced in a study of Ad26.COV2.S vaccination and SARS-CoV-2 variants. Assay: immunoSEQ multiplex PCR; the TCRdb copy retains only in-frame clones and omits some. The top ten clones hold approximately 3% of a sample with approximately 250,000 clones, approximately 90% of them seen once. Treatment of the sample: roughly 19 received Ad26.COV2.S at low or high dose, single or two shots; about 5 received placebo; per-sample allocation not given. Samples came from day 63 after the first vaccine or placebo injection. The source was peripheral blood, collected in a trial of Ad26.COV2.S vaccine versus placebo. The receptors were gathered from a person aged 18-60 years who received the Ad26.COV2.S COVID-19 vaccine or a placebo.

This sequence joins TRBV4-1 and TRBJ2-7, with a weak D call TRBD1 (5 bases). In germline, CDR1 is MGHRA, CDR2 YSYEKL. Trimming shortened V by 0 bases and J by 4 bases, and 10 bases separated the two germline ends. The CDR3 length is 14 residues. The CDR3 is CASSQEERGYEQYF. The CDR3 DNA sequence: TGCGCCAGCAGCCAAGAGGAAAGGGGTTACGAGCAGTACTTC.

This sequence joins TRBV3-1 (or the pseudogene TRBV3-2) and TRBJ1-1, with D possibly matching TRBD1 (6 bases). This CDR3 spans 14 amino acids. V was clipped by 7 bases and J by 5 bases, with 17 bases between them. Germline CDR1 reads LGHDT; CDR2 reads YNNKEL (reference sequence). DNA of the CDR3: TGTGCCAGCACCCGATTGGGGGGGCAAACTGAAGCTTTCTTT. This translates into CASTRLGGQTEAFF.

The V call is TRBV6-6, the J call TRBJ2-7; D is perhaps TRBD1 or TRBD2 (5 bases each). Germline CDR1 is MNHNY and CDR2 is SVGAGI (reference sequence). V was clipped by 0 bases and J by 3 bases, with 15 bases between them. This CDR3 region has 16 residues. CDR3 nucleotide sequence: TGTGCCAGCAGTTACTCTCTCTCGACAGACTACTACGAGCAGTACTTC. This encodes CASSYSLSTDYYEQYF.

The rearrangement uses TRBV25-1 and TRBJ2-1; D is tentatively TRBD1 or TRBD2 (6 bases each). The ends were cut back, 7 bases at V and 4 bases at J, with 17 bases in the middle. The CDR3 has 15 amino acids. The germline CDR1 and CDR2 sequences are MGHDK and SYGVNS. The chain's CDR3 is CASTQGGTPYNEQFF. The DNA of the CDR3 is TGTGCCAGCACCCAAGGAGGGACACCTTACAATGAGCAGTTCTTC. Together with reference TRBV25-1 and TRBJ2-1, the CDR3 gives the full variable domain: EADIYQTPRYLVIGTGKKITLECSQTMGHDKMYWYQQDPGMELHLIHYSYGVNSTEKGDLSSESTVSRIRTEHFPLTLESARPSHTSQYLCASTQGGTPYNEQFFGPGTRLTVL.

This clone was recorded only once. V and J are TRBV30 and TRBJ1-6; tentative D call: TRBD1 (6 bases). V shed 0 bases and J shed 5 bases, with 11 bases lying between them. This CDR3 has 15 amino acids. Germline V gene lookup returns CDR1 GTSNPN and CDR2 SVGIG (reference sequence). In DNA, the CDR3 is TGTGCCTGGAGTGTGTCCAGGGGTGATAATTCACCCCTCCACTTT. Its protein product is CAWSVSRGDNSPLHF.

For the CDR3, the DNA is TGTGCCAGCTCACCATGGGGACTAGCGGGATCGAACACCGGGGAGCTGTTTTTT. This gives the protein CASSPWGLAGSNTGELFF. The rearrangement links TRBV18 to TRBJ2-2, with 13 nucleotides matching TRBD2. The CDR3 consists of 18 residues. V was clipped by 2 bases and J by 0 bases; unmatched bases: 3. The V gene's germline CDR1 is KGHSH and CDR2 LQKENI.

This clone was seen just once. This sequence joins TRBV7-2 and TRBJ2-5; D is possibly TRBD2 (6 bases). The V end lost 1 base, the J end lost 3 bases, and 18 bases lay between the germline ends. Germline CDR1 SGHTA, CDR2 FQGNSA. This CDR3 contains 17 residues. The DNA for the CDR3 is TGTGCCAGCAGCTTAGATTTCGCTAGCGCCCGCAAAGAGACCCAGTACTTC. Translation gives CASSLDFASARKETQYF.

This clone was observed a handful of times. V and J are TRBV7-9 and TRBJ1-1; 7 nucleotides align to TRBD1. Trimming cost V 5 bases and J 2 bases; bases outside gene matches: 8. CDR1 and CDR2 (germline): SEHNR, FQNEAQ (reference sequence). CDR3 length: 15 residues. For the CDR3, the DNA is TGTGCCAGCAGCGGGGGGACAGCTATAAACACTGAAGCTTTCTTT. This codes for CASSGGTAINTEAFF.

The chain couples TRBV10-3 to TRBJ2-3; TRBD2 might be the D (6 bases). This CDR3 is 15 amino acids long. Germline V lookup: CDR1 ENHRY, CDR2 SYGVKD. The ends were cut back, 1 base at V and 2 bases at J, with 10 bases in the middle. CDR3 nucleotides: TGTGCCATCAGTGAGTTGGGACTTACCACAGATACGCAGTATTTT. It is translated as CAISELGLTTDTQYF.

The rearrangement uses TRBV24-1 and TRBJ2-3; D gene ambiguous. The CDR3 consists of 16 residues. The V and J ends lost 2 bases and 5 bases respectively, with 16 bases between them. The germline gives CDR1 KGHDR, CDR2 SFDVKD. The CDR3 DNA reads as TGTGCCACCAGTGATTGGACCAAGGATGTAGGAGATACGCAGTATTTT. Translating gives CATSDWTKDVGDTQYF.

This clone was seen a handful of times. The V and J genes are TRBV7-8 and TRBJ1-4; D remains unclear. This CDR3 contains 13 residues. Deletions cut 5 bases from V and 4 bases from J, with 8 bases between. Germline V CDR1 and CDR2: SGHVS, FQNEAQ. CDR3 residues: CASSPSSNEKLFF. DNA of the CDR3: TGTGCCAGCAGCCCAAGCAGTAATGAAAAACTGTTTTTT.

The chain couples TRBV2 to TRBJ1-1; 7 positions agree with TRBD1. After removal of 5 bases from V and 6 bases from J, the junction contained 6 bases not matched to a gene. Germline V gene lookup returns CDR1 SNHLY and CDR2 FYNNEI. CDR3 size: 13 residues. The DNA for the CDR3 is TGTGCCAGCAGTTACGACAGGGCGTCTGAAGCTTTCTTT. Its translation: CASSYDRASEAFF.

The rearrangement uses TRBV14 and TRBJ2-1; unclear D gene. The CDR3 consists of 12 residues. Trimming shortened V by 0 bases and J by 10 bases, and 7 bases separated the two germline ends. CDR1 SGHDN and CDR2 FVKESK come from the germline V gene. The CDR3 sequence: CASSQDVGEQFF. DNA of the CDR3: TGTGCCAGCAGCCAAGATGTGGGGGAGCAGTTCTTC.

CDR3: CASSAGLPSYGYTF. DNA for the CDR3: TGTGCCAGTAGTGCGGGCCTACCCAGCTATGGCTACACCTTC. This rearrangement joins TRBV19 to TRBJ1-2; no clear D. Germline V gene lookup returns CDR1 LNHDA and CDR2 SQIVND (reference sequence). The CDR3 extends over 14 amino acids. Trimming left V 5 bases short and J 4 bases short, with 14 bases between.

The gene calls are TRBV5-4 and TRBJ1-2, with D perhaps TRBD1 (6 bases). Germline CDR1 and CDR2: SGHNT and YYREEE (reference sequence). The CDR3 covers 13 residues. Trimming removed 0 bases from V and 7 bases from J, with 10 bases in between. This chain's CDR3 is CASSLERGAGYTF. Here the CDR3 DNA reads TGTGCCAGCAGCTTGGAACGGGGGGCTGGCTACACCTTC.

To note about this clone: Other DNA sequences in this sample translate to the same CDR3. This chain uses TRBV5-4 with TRBJ2-5, with 7 bases matching TRBD1. Germline V gene data show CDR1 as SGHNT and CDR2 as YYREEE (reference sequence). Germline trimming cut 3 bases from V and 1 base from J; bases unmatched to any gene: 3. The CDR3 is 14 residues long. Here the CDR3 DNA reads TGTGCCAGCAGCTCGCGACAGGGCCAAGAGACCCAGTACTTC. Residues: CASSSRQGQETQYF.

In its sample, this clone was seen once. The chain uses TRBV7-9 and TRBJ2-5; no definite D call. Trimming removed 5 bases from V and 3 bases from J, with 4 bases in between. The CDR3 totals 11 residues. Germline values: CDR1 SEHNR, CDR2 FQNEAQ (reference sequence). For the CDR3, the DNA is TGTGCCAGCAGCCGCAAAGAGACCCAGTACTTC. Encoded protein: CASSRKETQYF.

The chain is built from TRBV6-5 and TRBJ2-7; D perhaps matches TRBD2 (5 bases). From germline, CDR1 is MNHEY and CDR2 SVGAGI. The CDR3 extends over 11 amino acids. V was pared by 5 bases and J by 4 bases, with 6 bases between. The CDR3 coding sequence is TGTGCCAGCAGTCGGGGTTACGAGCAGTACGTC. This gives the protein CASSRGYEQYV.

The CDR3 reads CATSREGTLSGNTIYF. CDR3 coding DNA: TGTGCCACCAGCAGAGAAGGGACACTCTCTGGAAACACCATATATTTT. This chain links TRBV15 with TRBJ1-3; tentative D call: TRBD1 (6 bases). Between the trimmed V and J ends, which lost 0 bases and 0 bases, there was a span of 9 bases. CDR3 length equals 16 residues. Germline V gives CDR1 LNHNV, CDR2 YYDKDF (reference sequence).

This clone was observed a single time. J is TRBJ2-7 and V is TRBV7-2; no definite D call. The V gene lost 1 base and the J gene lost 6 bases, with 10 bases spanning the gap. The CDR3 spans 13 residues. Germline lookup yields CDR1 SGHTA and CDR2 FQGNSA. The CDR3 sequence: CASSLGTWGEQYF. For the CDR3, the DNA is TGTGCCAGCAGCTTAGGGACCTGGGGCGAGCAGTACTTC. The full variable domain, rest sourced from reference TRBV7-2 and TRBJ2-7, is GAGVSQSPSNKVTEKGKDVELRCDPISGHTALYWYRQSLGQGLEFLIYFQGNSAPDKSGLPSDRFSAERTGGSVSTLTIQRTQQEDSAVYLCASSLGTWGEQYFGPGTRLTVT.

The chain combines TRBV6-5 with TRBJ2-2; D uncertain. V dropped 2 bases and J dropped 6 bases, with 1 base sitting between them. This CDR3 contains 11 residues. Germline CDR1 and CDR2: MNHEY and SVGAGI. CDR3 sequence (DNA): TGTGCCAGCAGTTACGCCGGGGAGCTGTTTTTT. It translates to CASSYAGELFF.

The chain recombines TRBV4-3 with TRBJ2-3, with 8 bases that match TRBD2. The V and J ends lost 0 bases and 4 bases, in that order; junction bases with no gene match: 12. There are 18 residues in the CDR3. CDR1 LGHNA and CDR2 YSLEER come from the germline V gene. CDR3 sequence reads: CASSQDKRREVVADTQYF. Written as DNA, the CDR3 is TGCGCCAGCAGCCAAGATAAACGGCGGGAGGTTGTGGCAGATACGCAGTATTTT.

This clone was seen more than once but under ten times. The chain combines TRBV5-5 with TRBJ2-2, with 8 bases aligning to TRBD1. J lost 6 bases, V lost 2 bases, and 12 bases had no gene match. In germline, CDR1 is SGHKS, CDR2 YYEKEE (reference sequence). The CDR3 has 17 amino acids. In DNA form, the CDR3 reads TGTGCCAGCAGCTTTTTGGCCGGGACAGGTGGAGCCGGGGAGCTGTTTTTT. Translated, it gives CASSFLAGTGGAGELFF.

The chain employs TRBV5-1 and TRBJ2-7; TRBD1 matches at 10 bases. The germline CDR1 and CDR2 sequences are SGHRS and YFSETQ. The CDR3 covers 15 residues. J was trimmed by 5 bases and V by 2 bases; bases with no gene match: 7. The CDR3 region is CASSLGQGDFHEQYF. CDR3 bases: TGCGCCAGCAGCTTAGGACAGGGGGACTTTCACGAGCAGTACTTC.

J is TRBJ1-1 and V is TRBV2; D gene unclear. V was pared by 4 bases and J by 1 base, with 10 bases between. The CDR3 length is 14 residues. Germline V gives CDR1 SNHLY, CDR2 FYNNEI. CDR3 region: CASSARTSNTEAFF. The CDR3 DNA reads as TGTGCCAGCAGTGCTAGGACCTCGAACACTGAAGCTTTCTTT. The whole variable domain, remainder taken from reference TRBV2 and TRBJ1-1, is EPEVTQTPSHQVTQMGQEVILRCVPISNHLYFYWYRQILGQKVEFLVSFYNNEISEKSEIFDDQFSVERPDGSNFTLKIRSTKLEDSAMYFCASSARTSNTEAFFGQGTRLTVV.

The rearrangement uses TRBV3-1 (or the pseudogene TRBV3-2) and TRBJ1-1; D remains unclear. The CDR3 is 11 amino acids. The germline V gene encodes CDR1 LGHDT and CDR2 YNNKEL (reference sequence). Trimming cost V 8 bases and J 1 base, with 5 bases left between them. The CDR3 is CASVGNTEAFF. In DNA, the CDR3 is TGTGCCAGCGTGGGGAACACTGAAGCTTTCTTT.

This chain connects TRBV6-2 or TRBV6-3 to TRBJ1-1; tentatively, D is TRBD1 (6 bases). Trimming shortened V by 5 bases and J by 6 bases, and 16 bases separated the two germline ends. Germline V CDR1 and CDR2: MNHEY, SVGEGT. CDR3 length: 14 residues. The chain's CDR3 is CASSETGSPAEAFF. The CDR3 nucleotides are TGTGCCAGCAGTGAGACAGGTTCCCCTGCTGAAGCTTTCTTT.

This chain uses TRBV27 with TRBJ2-2; TRBD2 agrees at 10 bases. V shed 6 bases and J 6 bases; nucleotides not matched to a gene: 10. The CDR3 is 16 amino acids. Germline V gene data show CDR1 as MNHEY and CDR2 as SMNVEV (reference sequence). CDR3 in DNA: TGTGCCAGCAGCTATAAGCGGGAGGGCCTGCCCGGGGAGCTGTTTTTT. Amino acid sequence: CASSYKREGLPGELFF.